This T cell receptor (beta chain) came from a study of spatial heterogeneity in lung cancer (dated by TCRdb to 2018 to 2020). Regarding the complete study: Beta-chain transcripts were consistently detected in greater numbers than alpha-chain transcripts, which likely reflected higher beta-chain transcript abundance. A strong correlation was found between TCR transcript counts in tumor regions and a T cell transcriptional module score from matched bulk RNA-seq. In the raw uncorrected reads, each unique combination of TCR and UMI appeared on average more than ten times. In non-small cell lung cancer, the study quantitatively compared TCR alpha and beta repertoires across several tumor regions, matched nontumor lung, and blood. Nonsynonymous mutation counts, determined by whole-exome sequencing of tumor tissue, were related to TCR repertoire features. At surgery, about 210 tumor regions, around 67 matched nontumor lung samples and more than 55 PBMC samples were TCR-sequenced for both alpha and beta chains. Results and caveats for the whole study, not just this receptor: TCR-seq coverage of tumor T cells was estimated at only around 6.7% for alpha chains and approximately 12% for beta chains. The tumor nonsynonymous mutation count correlated with the number of expanded alpha and beta TCRs within the tumor. Counts of ubiquitous and regional expanded TCRs were found to correlate with counts of ubiquitous and regional nonsynonymous mutations, respectively. Additional single-cell paired TCR alpha and beta sequencing was considered necessary to confirm, at a functional level, the hypothesis that regional TCRs recognize regional mutations.

The protocol used for the library was 5' RACE. Sequencer: NextSeq 500. The TCR library protocol attached a unique molecular identifier to each TCR cDNA molecule to allow correction of PCR and sequencing errors. Regarding the original processing steps: Decombinator tools were used for TCR identification, UMI-based error correction and CDR3 extraction. Expanded TCRs were defined as those above a frequency of 2 per 1,000, corresponding to the top 1% of the tumor frequency distribution. Expanded tumor TCRs statistically deemed absent (corrected P<0.05) from at least one tumor region were classed as regional, and all other expanded tumor TCRs were classed as ubiquitous. Renyi diversity was calculated using the R vegan package after each repertoire was subsampled 100 times to 5,000 TCRs. CDR3 similarity networks were constructed using string-kernel similarity of amino acid triplets, with links drawn between CDR3s whose pairwise similarity was above 0.82. The public reads were run again by TCRdb, first through fastp at Q25 and then through MiXCR, and only productive beta chains were kept. Every CDR3 protein is listed once, alongside the most common genes and DNA of its rows. TCRdb, rather than the study authors, made the V and J calls. A total of about 20,000 distinct CDR3 sequences appear in this sample, 2.8% of them only once. Of the sample, approximately 8.3% is held by the ten largest clones.

This specimen's time point label, per the study, means: sample taken at primary tumor resection. The donors were around 69 patients from the lung TRACERx cohort who had early-stage, untreated non-small cell lung cancer. Without any cell sorting, TCR sequencing was performed on whole RNA extracted either from tumor and nontumor lung tissue or from cryopreserved PBMC samples. Only patients with enough RNA available from two or more tumor regions were chosen for TCR sequencing. Before selection, tumor and adjacent nontumor lung specimens were reviewed by a lung pathologist. Taken from cysteine to phenylalanine, the CDR3 has 15 residues. Only the CDR3 DNA stays, 45 bases, in frame from base 1. Via the germline V gene, CDR1 is MNHNS and CDR2 SASEGT. Trimming removed 2 bases from V and 2 bases from J, leaving 12 bases between the germline ends. There are many counts of this clonotype. This receptor's antigen is unknown. Nothing much larger sits one base from this clone, and base qualities are not available.

The sequence came from a male donor with early-stage non-small cell lung cancer. The source was lung tumor tissue, collected at surgery. Here the chain combines TRBV6-1 and TRBJ1-2; the D gene is not confidently resolved. The CDR3 protein is CASSEWRITNYGYTF. The sequence in DNA is TGTGCCAGCAGTGAATGGAGGATTACAAACTATGGCTACACCTTC.